This entry is about one TCR beta chain. Its specificity is not known. The sample is drawn from a study of T cells expressing NK-cell markers. Study background: It was from sorted CD3+CD56+NKG2C+, CD3+CD56+NKG2C- and CD3+CD56-NKG2C+ T cells that TCR beta repertoires came. Whole-study findings and limits: A few of the donors also had these clonotypes leading their CD3+CD56-NKG2C+ fraction. HCMV specificity of expanded NKG2C+ T cell clones remained unclear.

The CDR3 runs 12 residues. Germline CDR1 and CDR2: ENHRY and SYGVKD. From its re-call of the 5' RACE reads, TCRdb lists each CDR3 protein once, without DNA. The sample includes about 460,000 distinct CDR3 sequences. V is TRBV10-3 and J is TRBJ2-1; TCRdb's D call of TRBD1 is untestable without DNA. The clonotype originates from a woman in her fifties or sixties in good health. Sequences were obtained from blood T cells: a sorted CD56 or NKG2C T cell subset, CD4+ or CD8+ T cells, or bulk PBMC T cells (not recorded which). CDR3 residues: CASGLDPWEQFF.